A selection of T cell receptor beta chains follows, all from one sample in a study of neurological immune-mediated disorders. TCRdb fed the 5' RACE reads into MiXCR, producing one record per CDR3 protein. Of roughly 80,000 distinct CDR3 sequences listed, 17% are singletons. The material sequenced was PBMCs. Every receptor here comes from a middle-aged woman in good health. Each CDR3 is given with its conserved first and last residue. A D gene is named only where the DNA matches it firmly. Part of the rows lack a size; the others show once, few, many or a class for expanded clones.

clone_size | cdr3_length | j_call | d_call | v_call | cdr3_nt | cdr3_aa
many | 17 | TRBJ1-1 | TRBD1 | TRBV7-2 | TGTGCCAGCAGCTTAGCCACAGGGGCCTATCCGAACACTGAAGCTTTCTTT | CASSLATGAYPNTEAFF
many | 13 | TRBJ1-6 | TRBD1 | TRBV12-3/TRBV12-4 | TGTGCCAGCAGTTTAAGGGCAGGGGGACCCCTCCACTTT | CASSLRAGGPLHF
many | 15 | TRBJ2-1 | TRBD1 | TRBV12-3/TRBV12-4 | TGTGCCAGCAGTTTTCGGGACAGGATATACAATGAGCAGTTCTTC | CASSFRDRIYNEQFF
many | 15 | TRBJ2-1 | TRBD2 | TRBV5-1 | TGCGCCAGCAGCTCGAATAGCGGGGGGGACAATGAGCAGTTCTTC | CASSSNSGGDNEQFF
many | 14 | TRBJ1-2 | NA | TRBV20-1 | TGCAGTGCTAGGTCGGACGGAGCTAACTATGGCTACACCTTC | CSARSDGANYGYTF
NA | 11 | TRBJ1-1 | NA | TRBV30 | TGTGCCTGGAGCCCAAGGACTGAAGCTTTCTTT | CAWSPRTEAFF
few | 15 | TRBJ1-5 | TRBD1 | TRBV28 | TGTGCCAGCAGTCCCGCAGGGGGGCGAGGTCAGCCCCAGCATTTT | CASSPAGGRGQPQHF
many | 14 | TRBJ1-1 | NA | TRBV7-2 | TGTGCCAGCAGCTTAGGGACGGGGTTCACTGAAGCTTTCTTT | CASSLGTGFTEAFF
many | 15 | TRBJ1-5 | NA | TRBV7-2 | TGTGCCAGCAGCTTAGCGGGTCTGGACCAAGGGCCCCAGCATTTT | CASSLAGLDQGPQHF
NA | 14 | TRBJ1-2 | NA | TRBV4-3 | TGCACCAGCAGCCAAGATAGGTGGGGCTATGGCTACACCTTC | CTSSQDRWGYGYTF
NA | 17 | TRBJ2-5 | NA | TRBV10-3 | TGTGCCATCAGTGAGTCGGTGACAGAGACCATCCGAGTGACCCAGTACTTC | CAISESVTETIRVTQYF
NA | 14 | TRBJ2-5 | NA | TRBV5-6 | TGTGTCAGCAGCTTGGTGGGGGGCCAAGAGACCCAGTACTTC | CVSSLVGGQETQYF
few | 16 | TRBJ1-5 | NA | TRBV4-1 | TGCGCCAGCAGCCAAATCCAGGGTGAGGGAGACCAGCCCCAGCATTTT | CASSQIQGEGDQPQHF
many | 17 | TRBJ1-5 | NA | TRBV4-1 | TGCGCCAGCAGCCAAGTCCCGCTCCGGATTTTTAATCAGCCCCAGCATTTT | CASSQVPLRIFNQPQHF
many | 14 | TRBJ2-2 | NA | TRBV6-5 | TGTGCCAGCAGTTACGAGCATTACACCGGGGAGCTGTTTTTT | CASSYEHYTGELFF
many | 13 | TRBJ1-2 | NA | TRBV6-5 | TGTGCCAGCAGCCGCGGACAAGCCTATGGCTACACCTTC | CASSRGQAYGYTF
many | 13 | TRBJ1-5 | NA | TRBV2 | TGTGCCAGCAGTGAATCGCTCAATCAGCCCCAGCATTTT | CASSESLNQPQHF
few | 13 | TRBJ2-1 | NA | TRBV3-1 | TGTGCCAGCAGCCAAGGACAGTCCAATGAGCAGTTCTTC | CASSQGQSNEQFF
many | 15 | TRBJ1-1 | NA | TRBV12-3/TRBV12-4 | TGTGCCAGCAGGCCTTATCCGGGACAGAACACTGAAGCTTTCTTT | CASRPYPGQNTEAFF
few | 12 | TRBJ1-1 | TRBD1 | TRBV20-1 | TGCAGTGCTACTTGGACAGGGAAGGAAGCTTTCTTT | CSATWTGKEAFF
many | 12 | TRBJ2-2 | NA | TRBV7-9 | TGTGCCAGCAGCTTAGTTACCGGGGAGCTGTTTTTT | CASSLVTGELFF
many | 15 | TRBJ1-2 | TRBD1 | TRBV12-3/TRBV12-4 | TGTGCCAGCAGTATGGGGACAGGGGGCCTCTATGGCTACACCTTC | CASSMGTGGLYGYTF
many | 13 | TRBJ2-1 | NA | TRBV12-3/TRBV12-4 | TGTGCCAGCAGTTTGAACGAGAGGGATGAGCAGTTCTTC | CASSLNERDEQFF
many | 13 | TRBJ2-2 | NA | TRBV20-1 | TGCAGTGCTAGAGATAGTGAAGCCGGGGAGCTGTTTTTT | CSARDSEAGELFF
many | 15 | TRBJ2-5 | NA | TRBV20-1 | TGCAGTGCTAGCGGTTGGGGCATTATACGGGAGACCCAGTACTTC | CSASGWGIIRETQYF
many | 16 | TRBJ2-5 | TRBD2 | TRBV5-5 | TGTGCCAGCAGCTTGCCAGGGAGGGAGGTGGGAGAGACCCAGTACTTC | CASSLPGREVGETQYF
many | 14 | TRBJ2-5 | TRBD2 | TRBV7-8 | TGTGCCAGCAGCGGGTCGACTAGCGAGGAGACCCAGTACTTC | CASSGSTSEETQYF
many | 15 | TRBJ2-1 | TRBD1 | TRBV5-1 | TGCGCCAGCAGCGAGAGGACAGGGGGGAACAATGAGCAGTTCTTC | CASSERTGGNNEQFF
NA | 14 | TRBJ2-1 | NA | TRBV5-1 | TGCGCCAGCAGCTCCCCGACGGGCCTGGGTGAGCAGTTCTTC | CASSSPTGLGEQFF
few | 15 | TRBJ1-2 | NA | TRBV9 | TGTGCCAGCACCCAGCACAACACAGGGCCGCATGGCTACACCTTC | CASTQHNTGPHGYTF
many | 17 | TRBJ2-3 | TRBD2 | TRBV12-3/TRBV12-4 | TGTGCCAGCAGTCGACTAGCGGGGGGCTCCTCGCCAGATACGCAGTATTTT | CASSRLAGGSSPDTQYF
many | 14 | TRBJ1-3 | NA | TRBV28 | TGTGCCAGCAGTTTCTCAGTCTCTGGAAACACCATATATTTT | CASSFSVSGNTIYF
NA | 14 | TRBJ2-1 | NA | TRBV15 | TGTGCCACCGCCCTAGAGGGGGTGGCCAATGAGCAGTTCTTC | CATALEGVANEQFF
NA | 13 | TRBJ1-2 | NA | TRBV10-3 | TGTGCCATCAGCCCCGGTAGGGAGAATGGCTACACCTTC | CAISPGRENGYTF
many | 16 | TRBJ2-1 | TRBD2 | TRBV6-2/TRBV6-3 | TGTGCCAGCAGTTACGGCGGGACTAGCGGCCTAGATGAGCAGTTCTTC | CASSYGGTSGLDEQFF
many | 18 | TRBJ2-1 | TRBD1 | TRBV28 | TGTGCCAGCAGTTTATTGAAAGGGGGCCTAAAGGTCCACAATGAGCAGTTCTTC | CASSLLKGGLKVHNEQFF
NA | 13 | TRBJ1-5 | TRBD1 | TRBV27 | TGTGCCATCACAGGGGGCGGTGGTCAGCCCCAGCATTTT | CAITGGGGQPQHF
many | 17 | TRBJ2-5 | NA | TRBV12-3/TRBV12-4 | TGTGCCAGCACTCTCTCCTCGCCGGGAAGGGGACAAGAGACCCAGTACTTC | CASTLSSPGRGQETQYF
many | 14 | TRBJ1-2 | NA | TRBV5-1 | TGCGCCAGCAGCTTGAACGGAGGAGCCCGTGGCTACACCTTC | CASSLNGGARGYTF
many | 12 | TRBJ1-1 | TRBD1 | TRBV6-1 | TGTGCCAGCAGTCAGGGGGGGATAGAAGCTTTCTTT | CASSQGGIEAFF
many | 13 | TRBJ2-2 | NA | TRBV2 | TGTGCCAGCAACCCGTCCCGTGCCGGGGAGCTGTTTTTT | CASNPSRAGELFF
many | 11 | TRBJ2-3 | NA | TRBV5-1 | TGCGCCAGCACCACGGCAGATACGCAGTATTTT | CASTTADTQYF
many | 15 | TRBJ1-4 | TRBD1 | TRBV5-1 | TGCGCCAGCAGCGTGTCCGGGACAGGGGATGAAAAACTGTTTTTT | CASSVSGTGDEKLFF
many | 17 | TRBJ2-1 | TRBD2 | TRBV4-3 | TGCGCCAGCAGCCAGCAGGGTACTAGCGGGGGGGCCAATGAGCAGTTCTTC | CASSQQGTSGGANEQFF
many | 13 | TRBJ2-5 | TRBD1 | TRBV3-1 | TGTGCCAGCATAGAACAGGGGGCTGAAGCCCAGTACTTC | CASIEQGAEAQYF
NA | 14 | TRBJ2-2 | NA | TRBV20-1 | TGCAGTGCAAGGGCAGGGTGGAACACCGGGGAGCTGTTTTTT | CSARAGWNTGELFF
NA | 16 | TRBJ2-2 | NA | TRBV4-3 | TGCGCCAGCAGCCAAGATAGAACTTCAAAAACCGGGGAGCTGTTTTTT | CASSQDRTSKTGELFF
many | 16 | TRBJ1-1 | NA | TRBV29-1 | TGCAGCGTTGAACCTTCCCGGCGCTACGGGGGCACTGAAGCTTTCTTT | CSVEPSRRYGGTEAFF
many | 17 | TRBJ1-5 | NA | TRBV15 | TGTGCCACCAGCAGAGCAGGGGTCGTGGGGAGCAATCAGCCCCAGCATTTT | CATSRAGVVGSNQPQHF